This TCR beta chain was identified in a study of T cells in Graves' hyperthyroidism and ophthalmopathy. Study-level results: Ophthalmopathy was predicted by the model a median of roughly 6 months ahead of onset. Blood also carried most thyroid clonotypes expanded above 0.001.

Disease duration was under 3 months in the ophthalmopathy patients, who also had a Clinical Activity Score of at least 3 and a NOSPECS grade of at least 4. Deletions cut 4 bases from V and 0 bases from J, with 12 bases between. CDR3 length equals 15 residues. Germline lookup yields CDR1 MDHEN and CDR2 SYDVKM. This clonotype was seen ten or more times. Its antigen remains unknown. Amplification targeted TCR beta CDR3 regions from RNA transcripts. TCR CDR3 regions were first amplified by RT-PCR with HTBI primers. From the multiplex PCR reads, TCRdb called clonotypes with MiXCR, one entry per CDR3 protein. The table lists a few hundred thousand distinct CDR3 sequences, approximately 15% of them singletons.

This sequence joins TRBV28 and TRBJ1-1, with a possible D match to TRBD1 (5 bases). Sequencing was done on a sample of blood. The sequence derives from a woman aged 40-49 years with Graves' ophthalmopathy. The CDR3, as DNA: TGTGCCAGCAGTTCCCCAGGGTCCATGAACACTGAAGCTTTCTTT. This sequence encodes CASSSPGSMNTEAFF.